This record concerns one T cell receptor (beta chain) sequence. Its antigen is not yet known. Nothing much larger sits one base from this clone, and base qualities are not available. The sample belongs to a study of cytomegalovirus exposure and HLA in healthy donors (dated by TCRdb to the late 2010s). About the investigation overall: An earlier analysis of approximately 600 of the donors reported 276 Gb of sequence data and 117 million unique TCR beta sequences from about 200 million T cells. In a later genetic analysis, genome-wide SNP genotypes for about three fifths of the roughly 670 donors were used, and that subset was treated as a discovery cohort. An earlier analysis of 587 of the donors applied high-throughput TCR beta sequencing to assess whether each TCR beta V gene segment acted as functional or pseudogenic. Roughly five DR-DQ haplotypes were handled as single units for association and clustering, since linkage in the cohort was strong. The T cell repertoires of 700 or so subjects were profiled by immunosequencing and related to cytomegalovirus serostatus. Both class I and class II loci were covered by HLA typing, at four-digit resolution. Every discovery cohort repertoire had been produced on one sequencing platform. Donor age, sex, ethnicity and CMV serostatus were compiled together with the repertoire data. A later analysis re-analyzed previously published TCR beta repertoires from 650 to 800 donors and added high-resolution HLA genotyping to study TCR occurrence patterns. Among the roughly 400 genotyped donors, around 81% belonged to the genetic ancestry cluster associated with self-reported Caucasian donors. Rather than using new phenotypic data, the later analysis identified candidate immune exposures from TCR beta sequences and from how often those sequences occurred across donors. On average, around 240,000 unique TCR beta nucleotide sequences were sequenced per donor among fewer than 500 genotyped donors of the cohort, with around 19% of those sequences being non-productive. In addition to the first cohort of 650 to 750 subjects, a separate validation cohort of 130 or so different subjects was used. Typing coverage varied by locus: 629-630 donors for A, B, C, DRB1 and DQB1; more than 500 for DQA1; more than 600 for DPA1; 450 to 480 for DPB1. To predict cytomegalovirus infection status, the study brought together high-throughput TCR immunosequencing, statistical association of individual TCRs with disease status, and machine learning. About 280 gigabases of sequencing data and approximately 91 million unique TCR sequences made up an early release that covered some 640 HLA-typed donors. The study aimed to test whether cataloging public T cell receptors could reveal signatures of past pathogen exposure.

The junction carries 11 bases between V and J, which are trimmed by 6 bases and 2 bases respectively. CDR1 and CDR2 (MNHEY, SVGAGI) derive from the germline V gene. From the cysteine up to the valine, the CDR3 has a length of 13 residues. Just CDR3 DNA is preserved here, 39 bases in frame from base 1. In total, 666 healthy bone marrow donors made up the cohort. Cohort members were all nominally healthy when sampled, although unrecorded immune exposures were likely present. The donor tested CMV seronegative and was one of the 352 seronegative cohort members. Every donor gave a peripheral blood sample, and the peripheral blood mononuclear cells from that sample were used for TCR beta sequencing. The Qiagen DNeasy Blood Extraction Kit was used to extract genomic DNA from the blood cell samples. The study at large found these results: Assigning TCR associations to individual alleles was difficult when HLA alleles, especially DR and DQ, strongly co-occurred. According to a later analysis, TCR association rates differed among HLA loci, with DRB1 alleles showing the most associated TCRs and HLA-C alleles showing the fewest. In a later analysis, HLA-associated TCR beta chains were found to be more clonally expanded and to have lower generation probabilities than equally common non-associated chains. The cohort was sequenced for TCR beta chains only, and without alpha or paired-chain data the features that could be detected were limited. CMV serostatus was the only immune exposure information available for the cohort. According to a later genetic analysis, donors in an Asian-associated ancestry cluster had fewer N-insertions in productive TCRs than the roughly 700-donor mean. The study gave a list of 150 to 200 TCR beta chains associated with cytomegalovirus. A further reported finding was that TCR beta sequences accurately predicted the HLA-A and HLA-B alleles for most subjects in the first cohort. HLA typing was unavailable for some donors at each locus, so association tests used only the typed subset. The classifier was reported to diagnose cytomegalovirus status with high specificity and sensitivity in both the original cohort and the validation cohort. An earlier analysis of some 560 of the donors showed that most TCR beta V segments appeared in productive rearrangements either about 87% or about 30% of the time, which broadly matched IMGT annotations. The earlier analysis of 587 of the donors excluded some 16 rarely observed V segments, including chromosome 9 orphons, because counts were too low. According to a later analysis, parvovirus B19, influenza, CMV and Epstein-Barr virus appeared linked to several top co-occurrence clusters. A few of the identified cytomegalovirus-associated TCR beta chains were confirmed in vitro to be specific for cytomegalovirus antigens. It was suggested by the authors that the approach could potentially be generalized to other disease states and immunological phenotypes. In a later genetic analysis, a missense DCLRE1C variant was associated with V-gene and J-gene trimming of TCR beta chains, and the association was replicated in an independent cohort. Some IMGT-functional V segments, including TRBV6-2 and TRBV6-3, could not be told apart with the 87-base-pair reads, so those segments were excluded. Specific HLA alleles were associated with more than 15,000 TCR beta sequences at a false discovery rate of 0.05 in a later analysis. The sequencing pipeline was judged likely to have produced a cluster of highly shared sequence variants as a technical artifact. Most TCR sequences were seen in very few donors, while some public TCRs were found in many individuals. Correlated functional status among segregating V segments might reflect linkage disequilibrium, but an unknown experimental factor could not be ruled out. According to a later analysis, most CMV-associated TCR beta chains appeared to be HLA-restricted, and the HLA associations seemed to be driven largely by CMV exposure. Roughly uniform sequencing depth across donors was assumed in presence/absence analyses, although this assumption may not hold.

Receptors were amplified or captured by the immunoSEQ multiplex PCR assay. For the multiplex PCR, a mixture combining 60 forward primers for TCR Vbeta segments and 13 reverse primers for TCR Jbeta segments was used. The CDR3 region of rearranged TCR beta genes was amplified from genomic DNA with a multiplex PCR assay. The Illumina HiSeq System was used to sequence the amplified TCR beta libraries as 87-base-pair reads. The published analysis was carried out like this. Across the roughly 700 repertoires, a later analysis counted 75 million to 90 million unique TCR beta chains, some 11 million of which were shared by at least two donors. To remove PCR and sequencing errors, raw reads were error-corrected and collapsed into unique sequences using a nearest-neighbor algorithm that merged closely related sequences. To assign V, D and J gene segments, CDR3 sequences were aligned to IMGT reference sequences. Each retained sequence needed at least a six-nucleotide match to both a V gene segment and a J gene segment. Rearrangements were classified as productive when the CDR3 lacked stop codons and remained in frame with V and J, and all other rearrangements were classified as non-productive. CDR3 was defined by IMGT convention, running from the second conserved V-encoded cysteine to the conserved J-encoded phenylalanine. The earlier analysis of 587 of the donors excluded any sequence lacking an unambiguous match to a single V gene segment. In an earlier analysis of approximately 590 of the donors, a V segment was called functional when productive rearrangements were above 56.7%, and segregating when the standard deviation between donors exceeded 5%. A statistical classification framework was built for diagnosing cytomegalovirus status from the catalog of TCR beta chain sequences. In a later analysis, TCR nucleotide sequences were compared against IMGT/GENE-DB human TR gene sequences so that V and J genes could be assigned. The TCRdist pipeline was used in a later analysis to assign CDR3 sequences and most-parsimonious VDJ recombination scenarios. In a later analysis, every TCR beta chain was defined by the combination of its CDR3 amino acid sequence and its V-gene family, and reads without a unique V-gene family were dropped. To address suspected cross-contamination and a sequencing artifact, a later analysis removed approximately 600 highly shared, low-generation-probability nucleotide sequences. In a later analysis, a clonal expansion index was calculated for each public chain from normalized within-repertoire ranks of inferred template counts. Generation probabilities in a later analysis came from a VDJ recombination model fitted to out-of-frame rearrangements, and those results were checked against IGoR. In a later analysis, hypergeometric tests were used to score TCR-TCR, TCR-HLA and TCR-CMV co-occurrence, with a repertoire-size bias correction applied to TCR pairs. A later analysis estimated false discovery rates by permuting HLA or CMV assignments 20 times. In a later analysis, co-occurring TCRs were grouped with DBSCAN, and TCRdist sequence similarity was added when clustering was performed within HLA-allele-positive subsets. Repertoires with fewer than 30,000 or more than 120,000 public chains, plus five repertoires with anomalous nucleotide sharing, were excluded from co-occurrence clustering. This is the immuneACCESS table as TCRdb keeps it, with only in-frame sequences that have V and J called. A part of the clones is gone; compared with another copy, unresolved V genes explain less than half, and the rest is unexplained. The V and J calls and clone size come from that table; D and trimming were worked out from the DNA. The sample has approximately 210,000 clones on record, over 60% of them singletons. The top ten clonotypes cover less than 1.1% of the sample.

Sequences were obtained from PBMCs. The chain links TRBV6-5 with TRBJ2-7; there is no confident call for the D gene. The TCR was taken from a woman in her 40s in good health and CMV-seronegative. The CDR3 here reads CASSLLTAYEQYV. The DNA is as follows: TGTGCCAGCAGCCTTCTCACAGCCTACGAGCAGTACGTC.